This T cell receptor beta chain was retrieved from a study of blood T cell repertoires in COVID-19. Using immunoSEQ multiplex PCR, the repertoire was profiled, and TCRdb retains in-frame clones only, with some absent. The sample lists approximately 300,000 clones, about nine tenths occurring once. V shed 10 bases and J shed 3 bases, with 9 bases lying between them. Germline assignment: CDR1 MNHEY and CDR2 SMNVEV (reference sequence). The CDR3 length is 12 residues. The rearrangement links TRBV27 to TRBJ2-2; perhaps TRBD1 as D (6 bases). Sequences were obtained from peripheral blood. The TCR sequence derives from a young woman with COVID-19, enrolled during active disease. The CDR3 protein is CATGQYTGELFF. Here the CDR3 DNA reads TGTGCCACCGGACAGTACACCGGGGAGCTGTTTTTT.